This T cell receptor beta chain was identified in a study of T cells in Graves' hyperthyroidism and ophthalmopathy. Whole-study findings and limits: Classification by a 13 V-J model distinguished ophthalmopathy from stable hyperthyroidism.

Amplification yielded TCR beta CDR3 regions, with RNA transcripts as the source. Using the HTBI primer set, a first-round RT-PCR was run on the TCR CDR3. Via MiXCR, TCRdb re-called the multiplex PCR reads, giving one row per CDR3 protein. This sample carries about 640,000 distinct CDR3 sequences, less than 25% of them seen once, and the ten largest clones take 34%. This clonotype was observed many times. What it binds is unknown. This TCR came from a young man with Graves' ophthalmopathy. The sample was blood.

CDR3 DNA sequence: TGTGCCAGCAGACCTACTGGACAGGGGGCACAACCCTACACAGATACGCAGTATTTT. Its translation is CASRPTGQGAQPYTDTQYF. This chain links TRBV28 with TRBJ2-3; 11 positions agree with TRBD1. The ends lost 6 bases at V and 2 bases at J; junction bases unmatched: 16. The CDR3 is 19 residues long. Germline assignment: CDR1 MDHEN and CDR2 SYDVKM.